This T cell receptor beta chain was sequenced during a study of circulating and synovial CD4+ cells in juvenile arthritis. Study results and limitations: Bulk blood CD4 repertoires were more diverse than these. These blood cells shared more CDR3 sequences with synovium than bulk blood. The pathogenic-like versus bulk T cell difference escaped Vbeta family analysis.

Assay: immunoSEQ multiplex PCR; the TCRdb copy retains only in-frame clones and omits some. The sample contains over 30,000 clones, 90% to 95% of which appear only once. About this clone: Its target is unknown.

This CDR3 has 12 amino acids. Germline V gene lookup returns CDR1 KGHSH and CDR2 LQKENI. V was cut by 4 bases and J by 7 bases, with 10 bases left in between. The chain employs TRBV18 and TRBJ1-2; D possibly corresponds to TRBD1 (6 bases). Sequenced input: CD4+ T cells from blood. This receptor was taken from a human donor with juvenile idiopathic arthritis. This chain's CDR3 is CASSLNRAGYTF. The CDR3 nucleotides are TGTGCCAGCTCACTCAACAGGGCTGGCTACACCTTC.